These 27 T cell receptor beta chains were all obtained from the same sample, sequenced in a study of cytomegalovirus exposure and HLA in healthy donors. Sequencing used immunoSEQ multiplex PCR; TCRdb keeps in-frame clones, though not all of them. The data show nearly 200,000 clones, with approximately 82% seen just once and over 10% held by the top ten. Sample: PBMCs. Receptors originate from a woman younger than 45 in good health and CMV-seropositive.

This sequence joins TRBV27 and TRBJ2-7; 7 bases map to TRBD2. CDR3 size: 14 residues. The V and J ends lost 3 bases and 0 bases, in that order; junction bases with no gene match: 2. In germline, CDR1 is MNHEY, CDR2 SMNVEV (reference sequence). The CDR3, as DNA: TGTGCCAGCAGTTTTAGCGGGCCCTCCTACGAGCAGTACTTC. Translating it yields CASSFSGPSYEQYF.

The CDR3 coding sequence is TGTGCCAGCAGTTTAAGCGGTCAGAGGGTCCACAATGAGCAGTTCTTC. Protein: CASSLSGQRVHNEQFF. The chain is built from TRBV27 and TRBJ2-1; a possible D gene is TRBD2 (5 bases). This CDR3 contains 16 residues. Germline lookup yields CDR1 MNHEY and CDR2 SMNVEV (reference sequence). The V and J ends lost 2 bases and 5 bases respectively, with 16 bases between them.

This chain links TRBV5-1 with TRBJ1-1; the match to TRBD1 covers 7 bases. CDR1 SGHRS and CDR2 YFSETQ come from the germline V gene. The CDR3 contains 14 residues. The trim removed 4 bases at V and 5 bases at J, leaving 8 bases unmatched. For the CDR3, the DNA is TGCGCCAGCAGCGTCGACAGGGCGGGGACTGAAGCTTTCTTT. Amino acids: CASSVDRAGTEAFF.

The V gene is TRBV5-6, the J gene TRBJ1-5, with 7 bases fitting TRBD1. Per germline, CDR1 SGHDT and CDR2 YYEEEE. The V gene end was trimmed by 0 bases and the J gene end by 6 bases; junction bases not matched to a gene: 6. CDR3 length: 15 amino acids. In nucleotides, the CDR3 is TGTGCCAGCAGCTTGGCCGGTCAGGGGGTTCAGCCCCAGCATTTT. It specifies CASSLAGQGVQPQHF.

The genes are TRBV4-1 and TRBJ1-4; possible D gene TRBD1, 5 bases. The CDR3 covers 15 residues. V was shortened by 3 bases and J by 7 bases, with 15 bases between the two germline ends. The V gene's germline CDR1 is MGHRA and CDR2 YSYEKL. Written as DNA, the CDR3 is TGCGCCAGCAGCCACTTGCCCGGGGGGGGTGAAAAACTGTTTTTT. Encoded protein: CASSHLPGGGEKLFF.

The chain carries TRBV7-6 and TRBJ1-2, with TRBD1 as a possible D gene (6 bases). The V end was cut by 1 base, the J end by 8 bases, with 17 bases between. Germline V CDR1 and CDR2: SGHVS, FNYEAQ. This CDR3 is built from 15 residues. For the CDR3, the DNA is TGTGCCAGCAGCTTAGGGATAGGGGGACACGAGGGCTACACCTTC. Amino acid sequence: CASSLGIGGHEGYTF.

This chain joins TRBV7-9 and TRBJ1-2; 7 nucleotides agree with TRBD1. CDR1 is SEHNR, CDR2 FQNEAQ, per germline (reference sequence). The CDR3 has 15 residues. The V gene end was trimmed by 5 bases and the J gene end by 7 bases; junction bases not matched to a gene: 13. In DNA form, the CDR3 reads TGTGCCAGCAGCCGACCCGACAGGGCTAGTCCTGGCTACACCTTC. It encodes CASSRPDRASPGYTF.

This sequence joins TRBV28 and TRBJ2-7, with TRBD2 matching 10 bases. Germline CDR1 reads MDHEN; CDR2 reads SYDVKM. The CDR3 contains 15 residues. The junction had 10 bases not matched to a gene; V was cut back by 7 bases and J by 4 bases. CDR3 coding DNA: TGTGCCAGCACTTCCCCTAGCGGGAGTTGGTACGAGCAGTACTTC. Protein: CASTSPSGSWYEQYF.

The J gene is TRBJ1-2, the V gene TRBV7-9; D remains ambiguous. Germline V gene lookup returns CDR1 SEHNR and CDR2 FQNEAQ (reference sequence). The CDR3 is made up of 13 amino acids. The ends were cut back, 1 base at V and 8 bases at J, with 11 bases in the middle. CDR3 coding DNA: TGTGCCAGCAGCTTAGTCCTGGTAGAAGGCTACACCTTC. It specifies CASSLVLVEGYTF. The variable domain in full, completed from reference TRBV7-9 and TRBJ1-2, reads DTGVSQNPRHKITKRGQNVTFRCDPISEHNRLYWYRQTLGQGPEFLTYFQNEAQLEKSRLLSDRFSAERPKGSFSTLEIQRTEQGDSAMYLCASSLVLVEGYTFGSGTRLTVV.

The genes are TRBV2 and TRBJ2-7; 7 nucleotides align to TRBD1. Trimming removed 7 bases from V and 3 bases from J; junction bases left unmatched: 18. This CDR3 has 17 residues. The germline CDR1 and CDR2 sequences are SNHLY and FYNNEI. In DNA form, the CDR3 reads TGTGCCAGCACTCTGAATCTGTTGGGACAGAGGGACTACGAGCAGTACTTC. Translated: CASTLNLLGQRDYEQYF.

The rearrangement links TRBV25-1 to TRBJ2-1, with D perhaps TRBD2 (6 bases). The CDR3 has 14 amino acids. Germline CDR1 reads MGHDK; CDR2 reads SYGVNS. V dropped 4 bases and J dropped 2 bases, with 9 bases sitting between them. The chain's CDR3 is CASSGGGAYNEQFF. As DNA, the CDR3 is TGTGCCAGCAGTGGGGGAGGCGCCTACAATGAGCAGTTCTTC.

V and J are TRBV15 and TRBJ2-3; 14 bases align to TRBD2. The CDR3 runs 16 residues. CDR1 and CDR2 from the germline V gene are LNHNV and YYDKDF (reference sequence). Trimming took 3 bases from V and 6 from J; bases not matched to a gene: 5. The CDR3 DNA reads TGTGCCACCAGCAGGGGACTAGCGGGAGAGGCGGATACGCAGTATTTT. Its translation: CATSRGLAGEADTQYF.

V gene TRBV7-8 combines with J gene TRBJ1-3; no definite D call. The CDR3 sequence is 17 residues long. V was pared by 1 base and J by 1 base, with 14 bases between. CDR1 SGHVS and CDR2 FQNEAQ come from the germline V gene. The CDR3 nucleotides read TGTGCCAGCAGCTTAGTTTCCGGGGATTATTCTGGAAACACCATATATTTT. Residues: CASSLVSGDYSGNTIYF.

The chain has TRBV30 and TRBJ1-3; D is undetermined. There are 16 residues in the CDR3. Germline lookup yields CDR1 GTSNPN and CDR2 SVGIG (reference sequence). V was shortened by 4 bases and J by 0 bases, with 16 bases between the two germline ends. The CDR3 here is CAWTTDRTFSGNTIYF. CDR3 sequence (DNA): TGTGCCTGGACTACAGATCGAACTTTCTCTGGAAACACCATATATTTT.

This clone occurred a few times. In DNA, the CDR3 is TGTGCCAGCAGCTTGGGGACAGGGGTTCCCGGGGAGCTGTTTTTT. Encoded protein: CASSLGTGVPGELFF. V gene TRBV7-6 combines with J gene TRBJ2-2, with 10 bases matching TRBD1. V shed 3 bases, J shed 6 bases, and the junction held 4 bases outside the gene matches. Germline CDR1 reads SGHVS; CDR2 reads FNYEAQ. The CDR3 extends over 15 amino acids.

The V gene is TRBV27, the J gene TRBJ2-7; weak D call: TRBD2 (7 bases). Germline V gives CDR1 MNHEY, CDR2 SMNVEV (reference sequence). This CDR3 is 16 amino acids long. V dropped 2 bases and J dropped 3 bases, with 17 bases sitting between them. The CDR3 nucleotides read TGTGCCAGCAGTTTAGGGTACAGGGAGGGTTTCTACGAGCAGTACTTC. Protein sequence: CASSLGYREGFYEQYF.

This sequence joins TRBV27 and TRBJ2-2; a possible D gene is TRBD1 (6 bases). Germline V CDR1 and CDR2: MNHEY, SMNVEV (reference sequence). The length of the CDR3 is 15 residues. V was shortened by 8 bases and J by 0 bases, with 13 bases between the two germline ends. CDR3 sequence reads: CASRDRGTNTGELFF. Here the CDR3 DNA reads TGTGCCAGCCGAGATAGGGGGACGAACACCGGGGAGCTGTTTTTT.

V gene TRBV21-1 combines with J gene TRBJ2-7; the D call TRBD1 from the table was never checked on the DNA. TRBV21-1 is recorded as a pseudogene. The CDR3 is 14 residues long. The CDR3 here is CASRATGGRREQYF. CDR3 DNA sequence: TGTGCCAGCAGGGCGACAGGGGGGCGGCGGGAGCAGTACTTC.

The chain couples TRBV5-1 to TRBJ2-7, with 10 bases aligning to TRBD2. This CDR3 spans 16 amino acids. Germline CDR1 is SGHRS and CDR2 is YFSETQ. The junction had 7 bases not matched to a gene; V was cut back by 1 base and J by 3 bases. CDR3 sequence (DNA): TGCGCCAGCAGCTTGAGTACTAGCGGGACCAACTACGAGCAGTACTTC. This translates into CASSLSTSGTNYEQYF.

This clone has a handful of counts. The V gene is TRBV28, the J gene TRBJ2-4; D gene ambiguous. This CDR3 has 16 residues. V lost 2 bases, J lost 0 bases, and 11 bases lay in between. Per germline, CDR1 MDHEN and CDR2 SYDVKM. The CDR3 loop reads CASSLDGRLAKNIQYF. In DNA, the CDR3 is TGTGCCAGCAGTTTAGACGGAAGACTAGCCAAAAACATTCAGTACTTC.

V is TRBV19 and J is TRBJ2-7; weak D call: TRBD2 (6 bases). The V end lost 1 base, the J end lost 1 base, and 14 bases lay between the germline ends. CDR1 is LNHDA, CDR2 SQIVND, per germline (reference sequence). This CDR3 contains 16 residues. The CDR3 region has the DNA TGTGCCAGTAGTATAGTGCACGGGCGGGAATCCTACGAGCAGTACTTC. Amino acid sequence: CASSIVHGRESYEQYF.

V is TRBV2 and J is TRBJ2-1, with TRBD1 matching over 9 bases. The trim removed 3 bases at V and 9 bases at J, leaving 9 bases unmatched. The CDR3 consists of 15 residues. CDR1 SNHLY and CDR2 FYNNEI come from the germline V gene. The CDR3 DNA is TGTGCCAGCAGTGAGGTTGGGACAGGGAAAAGTGAGCAGTTCTTC. This encodes CASSEVGTGKSEQFF.

The chain combines TRBV28 with TRBJ1-5, with D maybe TRBD1 (5 bases). The CDR3 covers 16 residues. V was trimmed by 5 bases and J by 9 bases, leaving 23 bases between them. Germline V gives CDR1 MDHEN, CDR2 SYDVKM. The CDR3 region is CASSTHSTGELGPQHF. The CDR3, as DNA: TGTGCCAGCAGTACCCACAGCACGGGGGAATTGGGGCCCCAGCATTTT.

The chain carries TRBV2 and TRBJ1-5; TRBD1 matches at 8 bases. The CDR3 has 14 amino acids. V lost 8 bases to trimming and J lost 1 base; unmatched junction nucleotides: 4. Germline V lookup: CDR1 SNHLY, CDR2 FYNNEI. The CDR3 region has the DNA TGTGCCAGCGGACAGGGAAGGAGCAATCAGCCCCAGCATTTT. It encodes CASGQGRSNQPQHF.

The chain carries TRBV6-5 and TRBJ2-1, with 10 bases aligning to TRBD2. V lost 0 bases and J lost 6; bases outside the gene matches: 5. This CDR3 contains 16 residues. The germline gives CDR1 MNHEY, CDR2 SVGAGI. CDR3 sequence reads: CASSYSSGRATNEQFF. The CDR3 coding sequence is TGTGCCAGCAGTTACTCGAGCGGGAGGGCCACCAATGAGCAGTTCTTC.

This sequence joins TRBV29-1 and TRBJ2-7; D perhaps matches TRBD2 (6 bases). CDR3 size: 13 residues. V was cut by 7 bases and J by 2 bases, with 15 bases left in between. Germline V lookup: CDR1 SQVTM, CDR2 ANQGSEA. The CDR3: CSAEGREPYEQYF. DNA for the CDR3: TGCAGCGCGGAGGGGCGGGAACCCTACGAGCAGTACTTC.

This chain joins TRBV6-1 and TRBJ2-5, with TRBD2 as a possible D gene (7 bases). CDR3 length: 14 amino acids. Deletions cut 5 bases from V and 1 base from J, with 11 bases between. Germline lookup yields CDR1 MNHNS and CDR2 SASEGT. The CDR3 protein is CASSWGGPQETQYF. CDR3 coding DNA: TGTGCCAGCAGTTGGGGGGGGCCCCAAGAGACCCAGTACTTC.